This entry lists 13 T cell receptor beta chains sequenced from one sample in a study of cytomegalovirus exposure and HLA in healthy donors. This PCR relied on a set of 60 Vbeta primers and 13 Jbeta primers. The assay was immunoSEQ multiplex PCR, and TCRdb's table has in-frame clones only and misses some. The sample records around 150,000 clones, about 75% being singletons. The sample consisted of PBMCs. The receptors here all came from a man aged 18 to 30 in good health and CMV-seronegative.

This chain uses TRBV5-8 with TRBJ2-5; a weak D match, TRBD1 (6 bases). The V and J ends lost 7 bases and 3 bases respectively, with 19 bases between them. Germline V gene sequence: CDR1 SGHTS, CDR2 YDEGEE. CDR3 length: 15 residues. CDR3 loop: CASATGASKEETQYF. The CDR3 DNA is TGTGCCAGCGCGACAGGAGCCAGCAAGGAAGAGACCCAGTACTTC.

The V call is TRBV18, the J call TRBJ2-7; a possible D gene is TRBD1 (5 bases). The ends were cut back, 0 bases at V and 5 bases at J, with 11 bases in the middle. The germline CDR1 and CDR2 sequences are KGHSH and LQKENI. CDR3 length: 14 amino acids. In DNA, the CDR3 is TGTGCCAGCTCACCACCGGCCAGGGCTCACGAGCAGTACTTC. Translation gives CASSPPARAHEQYF. Complete variable domain (other parts from reference TRBV18 and TRBJ2-7): NAGVMQNPRHLVRRRGQEARLRCSPMKGHSHVYWYRQLPEEGLKFMVYLQKENIIDESGMPKERFSAEFPKEGPSILRIQQVVRGDSAAYFCASSPPARAHEQYFGPGTRLTVT.

The J gene is TRBJ2-2, the V gene TRBV18, with TRBD1 matching over 9 bases. V trimming: 8 bases; J trimming: 0 bases; junction bases outside the gene matches: 7. Germline V gene lookup returns CDR1 KGHSH and CDR2 LQKENI. The CDR3 consists of 16 residues. The CDR3 sequence: CASTSDRGANTGELFF. The DNA for the CDR3 is TGTGCCAGCACCTCGGACAGGGGCGCGAACACCGGGGAGCTGTTTTTT.

The gene calls are TRBV30 and TRBJ2-7; maybe TRBD2 (5 bases). The CDR3 is made up of 12 amino acids. Germline CDR1 GTSNPN, CDR2 SVGIG (reference sequence). With 2 bases removed from V and 3 bases from J, the gap between germline ends came to 8 bases. DNA of the CDR3: TGTGCCTGGAGTCCGAGCGGCTACGAGCAGTACTTC. Translated, it gives CAWSPSGYEQYF.

This chain joins TRBV5-4 and TRBJ2-5; 11 bases agree with TRBD1. V shed 5 bases and J 5 bases; nucleotides not matched to a gene: 8. The germline V gene encodes CDR1 SGHNT and CDR2 YYREEE (reference sequence). The length of the CDR3 is 15 residues. The CDR3 region is CASRSGQGARETQYF. CDR3 nucleotide sequence: TGTGCCAGCAGATCCGGACAGGGGGCAAGGGAGACCCAGTACTTC.

This chain connects TRBV9 to TRBJ2-3, with unresolved D. CDR1 and CDR2 from the germline V gene are SGDLS and YYNGEE. V was clipped by 0 bases and J by 6 bases, with 17 bases between them. The CDR3 has 16 residues. The CDR3 coding sequence is TGTGCCAGCAGCGTAGGGGCCTACAGTTACTCTGATACGCAGTATTTT. Its protein is CASSVGAYSYSDTQYF.

The rearrangement joins TRBV30 to TRBJ1-4; TRBD1 aligns across 7 bases. From germline, CDR1 is GTSNPN and CDR2 SVGIG (reference sequence). This CDR3 comprises 13 residues. V gave up 3 bases and J gave up 3 bases; unmatched junction bases: 1. CDR3 in DNA: TGTGCCTGGAGGCAGGGGGCTAATGAAAAACTGTTTTTT. Amino acid sequence: CAWRQGANEKLFF.

This chain joins TRBV7-9 and TRBJ2-1; TRBD2 matches at 8 bases. V lost 4 bases and J lost 4; bases outside the gene matches: 9. In germline, CDR1 is SEHNR, CDR2 FQNEAQ (reference sequence). This CDR3 has 16 amino acids. The chain's CDR3 is CASSSTGGASYNEQFF. The CDR3 DNA is TGTGCCAGCAGCTCGACGGGAGGGGCCTCTTACAATGAGCAGTTCTTC.

This chain uses TRBV6-5 with TRBJ2-3, with TRBD2 matching 10 bases. CDR3 length: 13 residues. CDR1 and CDR2 (germline): MNHEY, SVGAGI. Trimming at V came to 7 bases and at J to 5 bases, leaving 3 bases not matched to a gene. The DNA for the CDR3 is TGTGCCAGCAACCCTAGCGGGGGAGATACGCAGTATTTT. Its translation: CASNPSGGDTQYF.

The genes are TRBV6-5 and TRBJ2-7, with no clear D. Between the trimmed V and J ends, which lost 2 bases and 1 base, there was a span of 9 bases. CDR3 length: 14 amino acids. From germline, CDR1 is MNHEY and CDR2 SVGAGI. The CDR3 reads CASSYPGPSYEQYF. The CDR3, as DNA: TGTGCCAGCAGTTACCCTGGGCCTTCCTACGAGCAGTACTTC.

The chain is built from TRBV30 and TRBJ1-4; no definite D call. The V and J ends lost 2 bases and 5 bases respectively, with 9 bases between them. CDR3 length equals 13 residues. The germline V gene has CDR1 GTSNPN and CDR2 SVGIG (reference sequence). Written as DNA, the CDR3 is TGTGCCTGGAGTCGGCAGCGAAATGAAAAACTGTTTTTT. Amino acids: CAWSRQRNEKLFF.

The chain uses TRBV27 and TRBJ2-7, with 7 positions matching TRBD2. Germline CDR1 and CDR2: MNHEY and SMNVEV (reference sequence). The trim removed 2 bases at V and 6 bases at J, leaving 4 bases unmatched. The CDR3 has 13 residues. The CDR3 loop reads CASSLGPGGEQYF. The CDR3, as DNA: TGTGCCAGCAGTTTAGGTCCGGGGGGCGAGCAGTACTTC.

The rearrangement uses TRBV27 and TRBJ1-2; D might be TRBD1 (6 bases). The CDR3 is 14 residues long. From germline, CDR1 is MNHEY and CDR2 SMNVEV (reference sequence). Trimming pared 7 bases from V and 4 bases from J, leaving 16 bases between. As DNA, the CDR3 is TGTGCCAGCACCCCGGGACACCCGTTCTATGGCTACACCTTC. It is translated as CASTPGHPFYGYTF.